The clone carrying this T cell receptor beta chain was recorded a few times. The junction and the germline gene differ at one end; a read error may be behind it. The source of the sample is a study of blood T cells in healthy people across ages. The study recruited healthy Caucasian donors from Russia who were aged roughly 6 to 95. Isolation of PBMCs gave at least 7 million cells per sample. The CDR3 totals 16 residues. Germline V gene sequence: CDR1 SGHRS, CDR2 YFSETQ. The authors ran a second PCR of about 7 to 11 cycles using a sample-barcoded 5' primer and a J-beta primer mix. From the 5' RACE reads, TCRdb called clonotypes with MiXCR, one entry per CDR3 protein. Among fewer than 700,000 distinct CDR3 sequences listed, roughly 48% were seen once.

The receptor was derived from a man aged 80 or over in good health. The chain uses TRBV5-1 and TRBJ2-5; 12 nucleotides line up with TRBD2. Source material: blood. CDR3 DNA sequence: TGCGCCAGCAGCTTGGTGACTAGCGGGGGTGGAGAGACCCAGTATTTC. Amino acid sequence: CASSLVTSGGGETQYF. The full variable domain, rest sourced from reference TRBV5-1 and TRBJ2-5, is KAGVTQTPRYLIKTRGQQVTLSCSPISGHRSVSWYQQTPGQGLQFLFEYFSETQRNKGNFPGRFSGRQFSNSRSEMNVSTLELGDSALYLCASSLVTSGGGETQYFGPGTRLLVL.